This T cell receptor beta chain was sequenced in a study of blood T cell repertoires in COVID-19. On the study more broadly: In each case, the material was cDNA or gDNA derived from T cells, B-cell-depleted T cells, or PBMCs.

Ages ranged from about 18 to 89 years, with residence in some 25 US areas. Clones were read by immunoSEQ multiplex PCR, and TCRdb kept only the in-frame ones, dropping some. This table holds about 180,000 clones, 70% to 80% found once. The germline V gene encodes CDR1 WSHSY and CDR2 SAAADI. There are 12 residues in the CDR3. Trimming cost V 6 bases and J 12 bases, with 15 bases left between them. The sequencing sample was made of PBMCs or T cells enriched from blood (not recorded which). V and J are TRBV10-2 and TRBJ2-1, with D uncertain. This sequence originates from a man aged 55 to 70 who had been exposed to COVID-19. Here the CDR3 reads CASSEDLTGQFF. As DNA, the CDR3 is TGCGCCAGCAGCGAAGACCTTACGGGGCAGTTCTTC.